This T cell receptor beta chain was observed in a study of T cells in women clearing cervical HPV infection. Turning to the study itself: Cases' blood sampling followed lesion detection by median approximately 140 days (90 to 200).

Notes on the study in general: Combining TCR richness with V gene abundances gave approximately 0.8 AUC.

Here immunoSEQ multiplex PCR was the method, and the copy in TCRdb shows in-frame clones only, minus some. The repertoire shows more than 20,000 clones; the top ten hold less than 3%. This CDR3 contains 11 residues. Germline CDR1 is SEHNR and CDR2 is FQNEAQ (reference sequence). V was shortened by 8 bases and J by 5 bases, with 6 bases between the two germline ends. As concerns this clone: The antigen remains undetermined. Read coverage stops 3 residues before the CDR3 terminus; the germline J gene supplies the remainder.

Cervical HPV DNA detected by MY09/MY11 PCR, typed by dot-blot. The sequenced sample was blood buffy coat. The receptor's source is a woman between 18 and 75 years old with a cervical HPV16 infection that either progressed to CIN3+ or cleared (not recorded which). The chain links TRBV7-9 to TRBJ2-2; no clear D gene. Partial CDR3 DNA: TGTGCCAGCCGCTCTACCGGGGAG. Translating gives CASRSTGE. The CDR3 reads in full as CASRSTGELFF.